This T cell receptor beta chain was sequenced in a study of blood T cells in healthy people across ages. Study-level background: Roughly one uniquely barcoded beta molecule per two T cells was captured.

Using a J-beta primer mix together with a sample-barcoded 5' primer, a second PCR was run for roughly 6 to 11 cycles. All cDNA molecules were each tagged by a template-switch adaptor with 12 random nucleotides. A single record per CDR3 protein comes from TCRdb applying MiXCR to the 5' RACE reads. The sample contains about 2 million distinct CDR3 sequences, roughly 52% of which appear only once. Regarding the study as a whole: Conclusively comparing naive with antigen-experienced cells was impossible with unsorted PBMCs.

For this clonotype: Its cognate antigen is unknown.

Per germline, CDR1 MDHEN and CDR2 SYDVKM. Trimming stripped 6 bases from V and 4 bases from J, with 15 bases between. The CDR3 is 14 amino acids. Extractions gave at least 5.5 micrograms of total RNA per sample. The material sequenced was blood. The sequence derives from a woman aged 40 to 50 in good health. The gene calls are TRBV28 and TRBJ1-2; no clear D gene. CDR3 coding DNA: TGTGCCAGCAGAAGTAGCGGGCGCCTCTATGGCTACACCTTC. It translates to CASRSSGRLYGYTF.